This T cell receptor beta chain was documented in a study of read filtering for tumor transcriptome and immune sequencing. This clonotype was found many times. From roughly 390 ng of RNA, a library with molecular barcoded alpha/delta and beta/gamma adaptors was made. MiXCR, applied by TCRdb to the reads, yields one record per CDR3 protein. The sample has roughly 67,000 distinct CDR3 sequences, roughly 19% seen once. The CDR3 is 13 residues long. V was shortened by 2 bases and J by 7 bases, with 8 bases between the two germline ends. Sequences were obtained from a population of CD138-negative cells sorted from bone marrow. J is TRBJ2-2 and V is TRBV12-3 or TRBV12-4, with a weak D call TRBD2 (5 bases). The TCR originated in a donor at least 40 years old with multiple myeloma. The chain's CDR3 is CASSLKEDGELFF. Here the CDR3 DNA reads TGTGCCAGCAGTTTAAAGGAGGACGGGGAGCTGTTTTTT.